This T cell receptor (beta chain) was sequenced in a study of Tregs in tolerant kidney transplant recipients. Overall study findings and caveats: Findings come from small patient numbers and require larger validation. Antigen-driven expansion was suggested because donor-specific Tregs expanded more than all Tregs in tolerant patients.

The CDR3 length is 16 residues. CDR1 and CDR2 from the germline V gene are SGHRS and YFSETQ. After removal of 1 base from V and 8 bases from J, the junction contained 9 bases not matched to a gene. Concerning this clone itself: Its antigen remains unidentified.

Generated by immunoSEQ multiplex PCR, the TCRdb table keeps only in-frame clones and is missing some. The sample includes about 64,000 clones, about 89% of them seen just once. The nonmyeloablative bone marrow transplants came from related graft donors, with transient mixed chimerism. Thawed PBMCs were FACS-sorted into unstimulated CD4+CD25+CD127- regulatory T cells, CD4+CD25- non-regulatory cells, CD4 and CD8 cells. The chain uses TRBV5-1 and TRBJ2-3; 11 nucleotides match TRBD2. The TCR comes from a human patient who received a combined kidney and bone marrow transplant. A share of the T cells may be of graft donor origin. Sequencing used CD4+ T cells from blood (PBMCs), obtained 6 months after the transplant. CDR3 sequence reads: CASSLTSGSQAPTQYF. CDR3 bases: TGCGCCAGCAGCTTGACTAGCGGGAGTCAGGCCCCTACGCAGTATTTT. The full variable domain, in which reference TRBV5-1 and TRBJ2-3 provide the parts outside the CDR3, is KAGVTQTPRYLIKTRGQQVTLSCSPISGHRSVSWYQQTPGQGLQFLFEYFSETQRNKGNFPGRFSGRQFSNSRSEMNVSTLELGDSALYLCASSLTSGSQAPTQYFGPGTRLTVL.